A selection of T cell receptor beta chains follows, all from one sample in a study of tumor and adjacent non-tumor tissue in lung cancer. TCRdb re-analysed the multiplex PCR reads in MiXCR, keeping a single row per CDR3 protein. The sample includes roughly 120,000 distinct CDR3 sequences, about 65% of them seen just once. The sequenced sample consisted of distant non-tumor lung tissue. Receptors were obtained from a man in his 60s with non-small cell lung cancer. Both conserved end residues are part of each CDR3. D genes are given only for firm matches. Clone size appears in some rows only: once, few, many, or a class for an expanded clone.

CDR3: CAGSLEGAKSEQYF
DNA: TGTGCCGGCAGCTTAGAAGGGGCCAAATCCGAGCAATACTTC
V: TRBV11-2
D: .
J: TRBJ2-7
size: .

CDR3: CASKVTGGHEQFF
DNA: TGTGCCAGCAAGGTAACAGGGGGCCATGAGCAGTTCTTC
V: TRBV6-2/TRBV6-3
D: TRBD1
J: TRBJ2-1
size: many

CDR3: CVSSLVGGEQSF
DNA: TGTGTCAGCAGCTTGGTTGGGGGCGAGCAGTCCTTC
V: TRBV5-6
D: .
J: TRBJ2-1
size: .

CDR3: CAISLDERTDTQYF
DNA: TGTGCCATCAGCTTGGATGAACGCACAGATACGCAGTATTTT
V: TRBV5-5
D: .
J: TRBJ2-3
size: .

CDR3: CASSQNPSPPRYEQYF
DNA: TGCGCCAGCAGCCAAAACCCCTCCCCTCCACGTTACGAGCAGTACTTC
V: TRBV4-1
D: .
J: TRBJ2-7
size: .

CDR3: CASNQQGSGANVLTF
DNA: TGTGCCAGCAATCAACAGGGTTCTGGTGCCAACGTCCTGACTTTC
V: TRBV11-3
D: .
J: TRBJ2-6
size: .

CDR3: CVRSRDHQETQYF
DNA: TGTGTCAGAAGCCGGGACCACCAAGAGACCCAGTACTTC
V: TRBV12-3/TRBV12-4
D: .
J: TRBJ2-5
size: .

CDR3: CASSVTGTGVQSAQHF
DNA: TGTGCCAGCAGTGTGACCGGGACAGGGGTTCAATCAGCCCAGCATTTT
V: TRBV6-1
D: TRBD1
J: TRBJ1-5
size: many

CDR3: CANSLDRGLAFF
DNA: TGTGCCAACAGCTTAGACAGGGGCCTGGCTTTCTTT
V: TRBV6-1
D: TRBD1
J: TRBJ1-1
size: .

CDR3: CASSPRQGGNTIYF
DNA: TGTGCCAGCAGCCCACGACAGGGCGGAAACACCATATATTTT
V: TRBV7-8
D: TRBD1
J: TRBJ1-3
size: many

CDR3: CASSLSAGLYEQYF
DNA: TGTGCCAGCAGCTTAAGTGCAGGGCTCTACGAGCAGTACTTC
V: TRBV7-8
D: .
J: TRBJ2-7
size: many

CDR3: CASSESRAAPSYEQYF
DNA: TGTGCCAGCAGTGAAAGCAGGGCCGCACCCTCCTACGAGCAGTACTTC
V: TRBV6-1
D: .
J: TRBJ2-7
size: many

CDR3: CASNLQGTGEQYF
DNA: TGTGCCAGCAACCTACAGGGGACGGGGGAGCAGTACTTC
V: TRBV12-3/TRBV12-4
D: TRBD1
J: TRBJ2-7
size: many

CDR3: CASSQCEFPEQLF
DNA: TGTGCCAGCAGCCAGTGTGAGTTTCCTGAGCAGTTATTC
V: TRBV11-2
D: .
J: TRBJ2-1
size: .

CDR3: CASSFGGGQETQYF
DNA: TGTGCCAGCAGCTTCGGAGGGGGCCAAGAGACCCAGTACTTC
V: TRBV7-2
D: .
J: TRBJ2-5
size: many

CDR3: CASSLLSLSTDMQYF
DNA: TGTGCCAGCAGCTTACTATCCCTCAGCACAGATATGCAGTACTTT
V: TRBV11-2
D: .
J: TRBJ2-3
size: .

CDR3: CASSHGRGSEEQYF
DNA: TGCGCCAGCAGTCATGGACGGGGGTCCGAAGAGCAGTACTTC
V: TRBV4-1
D: .
J: TRBJ2-7
size: .

CDR3: CASRLVDLPSTGERYF
DNA: TGTGCCAGCAGATTGGTGGACTTGCCCTCAACTGGCGAGCGGTACTTC
V: TRBV5-6
D: .
J: TRBJ2-7
size: .

CDR3: CASSTRGRPQETQYF
DNA: TGTGCCAGCAGTACCCGGGGACGGCCACAAGAGACCCAGTACTTC
V: TRBV12-3/TRBV12-4
D: .
J: TRBJ2-5
size: many

CDR3: CASSYLHVSNEQFF
DNA: TGTGCCAGCAGCTACTTACACGTGTCCAATGAGCAGTTCTTC
V: TRBV6-2/TRBV6-3
D: .
J: TRBJ2-1
size: .

CDR3: CSVEGGQGTQRGETQYF
DNA: TGCAGCGTTGAAGGGGGACAGGGTACACAACGGGGAGAGACCCAGTACTTC
V: TRBV29-1
D: TRBD1
J: TRBJ2-5
size: .

CDR3: CASSPPNLQETQYF
DNA: TGTGCCAGCAGCCCCCCCAATCTCCAAGAGACCCAGTACTTC
V: TRBV11-2
D: .
J: TRBJ2-5
size: many